These 18 T cell receptor beta chains share one sample of origin, sequenced in a study of T cell repertoires in cytomegalovirus infection. TCRdb analysed the reads with MiXCR anew, one entry per CDR3 protein. Counted here are about 890,000 distinct CDR3 sequences, around 32% occurring once; the ten biggest clones make up roughly an eighth. Their target antigens are unknown. The specimen was cultured CD8+ T cells from PBMCs, collected from culture after CMV antigen stimulation. Every receptor here comes from a human donor in good health (CMV status not recorded). Some clones in this sample may be carry-over from other donors' samples.

The V gene is TRBV5-4, the J gene TRBJ1-2; a possible D gene is TRBD1 (5 bases). The ends were cut back, 7 bases at V and 3 bases at J, with 13 bases in the middle. This CDR3 is 13 amino acids long. Per germline, CDR1 SGHNT and CDR2 YYREEE (reference sequence). The CDR3 region is CASGGGEDYGYTF. In nucleotides, the CDR3 is TGTGCCAGCGGCGGAGGGGAGGACTATGGCTACACCTTC.

The CDR3 bases are TGTGCCAGCAGTGGACAGGGGGAGGATGGCTACACCTTC. This encodes CASSGQGEDGYTF. J is TRBJ1-2 and V is TRBV27, with 10 nucleotides matching TRBD1. This CDR3 is built from 13 residues. The germline V gene encodes CDR1 MNHEY and CDR2 SMNVEV (reference sequence). J was trimmed by 6 bases and V by 5 bases; bases with no gene match: 3.

Only a few counts were recorded for this clonotype. The J gene is TRBJ1-3, the V gene TRBV15; TRBD1 is a possible D gene (5 bases). The CDR3 contains 15 residues. V was clipped by 2 bases and J by 4 bases, with 12 bases between them. Germline V gene lookup returns CDR1 LNHNV and CDR2 YYDKDF (reference sequence). This CDR3 is CATSRNRDGGNTIYF. The CDR3 coding sequence is TGTGCCACCAGCAGAAATCGGGACGGGGGAAACACCATATATTTT.

The genes are TRBV28 and TRBJ2-2, with D possibly matching TRBD2 (5 bases). Trimming took off 2 bases at V and 4 bases at J, with 14 bases between the two ends. The CDR3 has 16 amino acids. Germline V CDR1 and CDR2: MDHEN, SYDVKM. The CDR3 sequence: CASSLEGAAFTGELFF. CDR3 DNA: TGTGCCAGCAGTTTAGAAGGAGCGGCGTTCACCGGGGAGCTGTTTTTT. The full variable domain, with the rest looked up from reference TRBV28 and TRBJ2-2, is DVKVTQSSRYLVKRTGEKVFLECVQDMDHENMFWYRQDPGLGLRLIYFSYDVKMKEKGDIPEGYSVSREKKERFSLILESASTNQTSMYLCASSLEGAAFTGELFFGEGSRLTVL.

This clonotype has ten or more counts. This chain connects TRBV7-8 to TRBJ2-7, with 7 bases lining up with TRBD1. The CDR3 covers 15 residues. Germline V CDR1 and CDR2: SGHVS, FQNEAQ. V lost 4 bases and J lost 2; bases outside the gene matches: 8. This chain's CDR3 is CASSSRTGLTYEQYF. The CDR3 nucleotides read TGTGCCAGCAGCTCGAGGACAGGTCTAACCTACGAGCAGTACTTC.

This clonotype was counted many times. The chain employs TRBV7-9 and TRBJ2-7; unclear D gene. The CDR3 runs 12 residues. Between the trimmed V and J ends, which lost 5 bases and 5 bases, there was a span of 10 bases. Looked up from germline, CDR1 is SEHNR and CDR2 is FQNEAQ (reference sequence). The CDR3 protein is CASSQYTDEQYF. The CDR3 bases are TGTGCCAGCAGCCAATACACCGACGAGCAGTACTTC.

The genes are TRBV13 and TRBJ2-7; D remains unclear. The length of the CDR3 is 12 residues. The ends were cut back, 5 bases at V and 3 bases at J, with 8 bases in the middle. Germline-derived CDR1 and CDR2 are PRHDT and FYEKMQ (reference sequence). CDR3 sequence (DNA): TGTGCCAGCAGCGCCTGGGGCTACGAGCAGTACGTC. Its translation: CASSAWGYEQYV.

This clonotype was counted only a few times. The chain employs TRBV12-3 or TRBV12-4 and TRBJ1-4; D is possibly TRBD1 (6 bases). CDR3 length: 15 amino acids. Trimming took 11 bases from V and 0 from J, leaving 16 bases between them. The chain's CDR3 is CASGDGVPTNEKLFF. The CDR3 DNA reads TGTGCCTCAGGGGATGGCGTCCCAACTAATGAAAAACTGTTTTTT.

The chain couples TRBV7-6 to TRBJ2-2, with 10 positions matching TRBD1. Germline CDR1 reads SGHVS; CDR2 reads FNYEAQ. The length of the CDR3 is 16 residues. J was trimmed by 3 bases and V by 8 bases; bases with no gene match: 9. The DNA of the CDR3 is TGTGCCAGCTGCAATTCGACAGGGGGCTACACCGGGGAGCTGTTTTTT. Translation: CASCNSTGGYTGELFF.

The rearrangement uses TRBV15 and TRBJ2-2; perhaps D is TRBD1 or TRBD2 (5 bases each). Trimming took off 0 bases at V and 0 bases at J, with 11 bases between the two ends. CDR3 length: 17 amino acids. Germline CDR1 and CDR2: LNHNV and YYDKDF (reference sequence). The CDR3 sequence: CATSRDRGYANTGELFF. The CDR3 bases are TGTGCCACCAGCAGAGATCGGGGCTATGCGAACACCGGGGAGCTGTTTTTT.

This clonotype was counted ten times or more. The V gene is TRBV24-1, the J gene TRBJ2-2; no reliable D call. Trimming removed 0 bases from V and 3 bases from J, with 7 bases in between. Germline V gives CDR1 KGHDR, CDR2 SFDVKD. This CDR3 is built from 15 residues. The CDR3 reads CATSDLRYDTGELFF. CDR3 sequence (DNA): TGTGCCACCAGTGATTTGCGATATGACACCGGGGAGCTGTTTTTT.

The rearrangement joins TRBV4-3 to TRBJ1-2; 7 bases are shared with TRBD1. Germline V lookup: CDR1 LGHNA, CDR2 YSLEER. CDR3 size: 14 residues. V lost 4 bases to trimming and J lost 3 bases; unmatched junction nucleotides: 5. The CDR3 loop reads CASSRTGEHYGYTF. The CDR3 DNA is TGCGCCAGCAGCCGAACAGGGGAGCACTATGGCTACACCTTC.

The J gene is TRBJ2-3, the V gene TRBV7-6; D possibly corresponds to TRBD1 (6 bases). Germline lookup yields CDR1 SGHVS and CDR2 FNYEAQ. V lost 6 bases and J lost 0, with 10 bases in between. The CDR3 has 14 residues. The CDR3 loop is CASRTGSSTDTQYF. In DNA, the CDR3 is TGTGCCAGCAGGACAGGTTCTAGCACAGATACGCAGTATTTT.

Details on this clonotype: A read error may produce the germline difference seen at one junction end. The chain couples TRBV19 to TRBJ2-1; TRBD1 aligns across 8 bases. This CDR3 is 11 amino acids long. Germline CDR1 is LNHDA and CDR2 is SQIVND (reference sequence). The CDR3 spells CASTQGARAAF. The CDR3 bases are TGTGCCAGTACCCAGGGGGCTAGGGCGGCCTTC.

This rearrangement joins TRBV7-3 to TRBJ2-5, with D perhaps matching TRBD1 or TRBD2 (6 bases each). The germline V gene encodes CDR1 SGHTA and CDR2 FQGTGA. The CDR3 is made up of 15 amino acids. The germline V and J ends were trimmed by 2 bases and 1 base, with 11 bases remaining between them. The CDR3 is CASSLDGGLQETQYF. CDR3 bases: TGTGCCAGCAGCTTAGACGGGGGCCTCCAAGAGACCCAGTACTTC. The variable domain in full, completed from reference TRBV7-3 and TRBJ2-5, reads GAGVSQTPSNKVTEKGKYVELRCDPISGHTALYWYRQSLGQGPEFLIYFQGTGAADDSGLPNDRFFAVRPEGSVSTLKIQRTERGDSAVYLCASSLDGGLQETQYFGPGTRLLVL.

The V call is TRBV27, the J call TRBJ2-1; 9 bases are shared with TRBD2. V shed 7 bases and J 4 bases; nucleotides not matched to a gene: 8. The CDR3 spans 15 residues. The germline V gene encodes CDR1 MNHEY and CDR2 SMNVEV (reference sequence). The CDR3 here is CASTASGGKYNEQFF. The CDR3 DNA reads TGTGCCAGCACCGCGAGCGGGGGGAAATACAATGAGCAGTTCTTC.

The CDR3 DNA reads as TGTGCCAGCACCCCAAATAACGGCCCGGGGGAGCAGTTCTTC. Amino acid sequence: CASTPNNGPGEQFF. The chain combines TRBV6-6 with TRBJ2-1, with D maybe TRBD2 (5 bases). Trimming cost V 7 bases and J 10 bases, with 20 bases left between them. The CDR3 runs to 14 residues. The germline gives CDR1 MNHNY, CDR2 SVGAGI (reference sequence).

The sample holds a few counts of this clonotype. The genes are TRBV6-8 and TRBJ2-7, with 11 bases fitting TRBD2. V lost 2 bases, J lost 5 bases, and 11 bases stayed unmatched. The CDR3 loop spans 17 amino acids. Germline lookup yields CDR1 MNHGY and CDR2 SAAAGT. CDR3 DNA sequence: TGTGCCAGCAGTTACGTAACTAGCGGGGGCCAACGGGACGAGCAGTACGTC. Its protein product is CASSYVTSGGQRDEQYV.